Sequencing of this T cell receptor (beta chain) was carried out in a study of blood T cells in healthy people across ages. General study results and limits: Diversity was higher, and naive CD4+ cells more numerous, in long-lived donors than in aged donors. Donor CMV infection status was unknown, possibly confounding age-related changes in expanded clonotypes.

A second about 6 to 12 cycle PCR used barcoded and J-beta primers. Via MiXCR, TCRdb re-called the 5' RACE reads, giving one row per CDR3 protein. The profile shows 550,000 to 750,000 distinct CDR3 sequences, over 20% of them singletons. This clonotype was seen a handful of times. Antigen specificity is unknown. The V gene lost 5 bases and the J gene lost 4 bases, with 11 bases spanning the gap. The CDR3 sequence is 14 residues long. CDR1 and CDR2 from the germline V gene are SEHNR and FQNEAQ (reference sequence). This chain uses TRBV7-9 with TRBJ1-4, with D tentatively TRBD1 (6 bases). The specimen was blood. The sequence derives from a man between 65 and 80 years old in good health. The CDR3 here is CASSGQLNNEKLFF. CDR3 nucleotides: TGTGCCAGCAGCGGACAGCTAAATAATGAAAAACTGTTTTTT.